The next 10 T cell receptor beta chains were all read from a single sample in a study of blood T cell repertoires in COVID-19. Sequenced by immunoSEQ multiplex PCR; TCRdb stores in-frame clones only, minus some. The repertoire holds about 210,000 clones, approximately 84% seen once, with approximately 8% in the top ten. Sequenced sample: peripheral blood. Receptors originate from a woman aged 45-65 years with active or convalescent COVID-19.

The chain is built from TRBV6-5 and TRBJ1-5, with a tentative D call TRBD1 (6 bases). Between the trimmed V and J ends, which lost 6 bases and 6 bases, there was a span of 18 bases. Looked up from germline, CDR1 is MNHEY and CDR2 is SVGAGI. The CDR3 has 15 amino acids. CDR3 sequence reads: CASSKGEGRGQPQHF. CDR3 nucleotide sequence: TGTGCCAGCAGCAAGGGGGAGGGAAGGGGTCAGCCCCAGCATTTT.

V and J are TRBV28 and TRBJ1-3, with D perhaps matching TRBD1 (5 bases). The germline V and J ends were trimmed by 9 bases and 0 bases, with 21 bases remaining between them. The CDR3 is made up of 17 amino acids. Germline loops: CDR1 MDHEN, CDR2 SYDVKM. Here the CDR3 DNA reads TGTGCCAGTCCAAGGGGTGGGGCCGCCACCTCTGGAAACACCATATATTTT. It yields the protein CASPRGGAATSGNTIYF.

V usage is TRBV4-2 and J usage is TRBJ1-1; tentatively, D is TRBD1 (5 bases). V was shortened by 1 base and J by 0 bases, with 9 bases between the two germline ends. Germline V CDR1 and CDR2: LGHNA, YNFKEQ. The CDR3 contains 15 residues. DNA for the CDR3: TGTGCCAGCAGCCAAGTCAGGGCGATGAACACTGAAGCTTTCTTT. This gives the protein CASSQVRAMNTEAFF.

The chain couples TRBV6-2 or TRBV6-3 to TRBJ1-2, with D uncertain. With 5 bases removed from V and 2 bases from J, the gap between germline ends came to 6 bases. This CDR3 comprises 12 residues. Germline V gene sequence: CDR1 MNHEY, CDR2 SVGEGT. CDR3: CASSTNNYGYTF. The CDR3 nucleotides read TGTGCCAGCAGTACAAACAACTATGGCTACACCTTC.

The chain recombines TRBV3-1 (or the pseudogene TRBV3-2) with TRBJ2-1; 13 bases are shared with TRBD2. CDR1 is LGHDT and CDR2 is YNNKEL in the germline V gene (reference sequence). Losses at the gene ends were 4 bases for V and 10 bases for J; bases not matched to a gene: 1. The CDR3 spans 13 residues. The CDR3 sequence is CASSPGLAGEQFF. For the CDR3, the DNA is TGTGCCAGCAGCCCGGGACTAGCGGGGGAGCAGTTCTTC.

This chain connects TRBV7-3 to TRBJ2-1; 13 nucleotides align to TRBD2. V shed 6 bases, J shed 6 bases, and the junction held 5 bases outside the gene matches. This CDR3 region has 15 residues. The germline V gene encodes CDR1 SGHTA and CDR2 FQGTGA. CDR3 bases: TGTGCCAGCAGTTGGACTAGCGGGAGAATCAATGAGCAGTTCTTC. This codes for CASSWTSGRINEQFF. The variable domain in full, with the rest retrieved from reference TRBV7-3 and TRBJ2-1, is GAGVSQTPSNKVTEKGKYVELRCDPISGHTALYWYRQSLGQGPEFLIYFQGTGAADDSGLPNDRFFAVRPEGSVSTLKIQRTERGDSAVYLCASSWTSGRINEQFFGPGTRLTVL.

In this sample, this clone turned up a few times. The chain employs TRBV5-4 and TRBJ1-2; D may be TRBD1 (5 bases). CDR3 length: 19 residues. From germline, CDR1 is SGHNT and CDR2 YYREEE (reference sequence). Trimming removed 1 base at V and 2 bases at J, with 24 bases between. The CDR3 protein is CASSLLRLTSWDSNYGYTF. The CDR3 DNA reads TGTGCCAGCAGCTTGCTGAGGTTGACATCCTGGGACTCCAACTATGGCTACACCTTC.

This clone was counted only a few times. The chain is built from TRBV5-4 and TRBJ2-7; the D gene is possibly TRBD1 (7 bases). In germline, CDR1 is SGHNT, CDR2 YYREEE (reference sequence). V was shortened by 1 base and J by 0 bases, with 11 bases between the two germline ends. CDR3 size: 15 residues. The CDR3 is CASSLRQGGSYEQYF. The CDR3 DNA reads TGTGCCAGCAGCTTGAGGCAGGGGGGCTCCTACGAGCAGTACTTC.

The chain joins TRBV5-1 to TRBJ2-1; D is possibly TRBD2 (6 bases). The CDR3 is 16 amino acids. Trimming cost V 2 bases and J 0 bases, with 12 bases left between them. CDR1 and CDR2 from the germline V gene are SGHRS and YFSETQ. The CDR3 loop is CASSLDGSGSYNEQFF. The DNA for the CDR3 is TGCGCCAGCAGCTTAGACGGGAGTGGCTCCTACAATGAGCAGTTCTTC.

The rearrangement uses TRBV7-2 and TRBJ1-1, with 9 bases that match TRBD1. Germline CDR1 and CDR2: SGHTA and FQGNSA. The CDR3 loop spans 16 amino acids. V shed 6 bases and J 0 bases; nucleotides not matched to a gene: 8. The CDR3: CASSFGQGRLNTEAFF. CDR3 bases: TGTGCCAGCAGTTTTGGACAGGGGAGACTGAACACTGAAGCTTTCTTT.